This T cell receptor beta chain comes out of a study of regulatory T cells in long-lasting Graves disease (dated by TCRdb to about 2021). Some background on the complete study: To count as having persistent Graves' disease, a patient had to have received antithyroid drug treatment for over 5 years with TSH receptor autoantibodies remaining persistently positive. Persistent Graves' disease patients in the clinical cohort had taken antithyroid drugs for roughly ten years on average. The study was registered as a clinical trial and conducted in China. TCR sequencing covered about 13 persistent and 20 or so newly diagnosed Graves' disease patients, some 33 samples in total. Peripheral blood TCR sequencing and RNA sequencing compared persistent Graves' disease patients with newly diagnosed Graves' disease patients.

The full study reports these points: Persistent Graves' disease patients showed lower TCR Shannon entropy and fewer highly expanded clones than newly diagnosed patients, suggesting clonal expansion. TRBV28, TRBJ1-2 and TRBJ2-5 were preferentially used in persistent disease, while TRBV20-1 and TRBJ2-1 were favored in newly diagnosed disease. A larger number of public clonotypes was shared among persistent patients (under 3,000) than among newly diagnosed patients (more than 850). As a limitation, the authors acknowledged that the small sample size may reduce accuracy. Only the TCR beta chain was sequenced and analyzed. Peripheral blood alone was examined, since thyroid tissue, which constituted the primary lesion, could not be accessed.

V is clipped by 10 bases and J by 8 bases, and the sequence between their germline boundaries is 20 bases long. Its CDR3 holds 13 amino acids, cysteine through phenylalanine. Only the CDR3 part of the read is kept: 39 bases, read in frame from the first base. From the germline V gene, CDR1 is MNHNS and CDR2 is SASEGT. Libraries were made using multiplex PCR. Instrument used: Illumina HiSeq 4000. iRepertoire HTBI primers and Arm-PCR amplification of CDR3 regions were used to construct TCR beta libraries. Gel purification was performed on PCR products prior to sequencing. The original pipeline was this. Gene usage analysis of CDR3 amino acid clonotypes used the roughly 62 TRBV and 14 to 15 TRBJ segments found across samples. COPE and FqMerger were used to merge the filtered high-quality paired reads into contigs. BLAST was used to align contigs to the IMGT TRBV, TRBD and TRBJ reference genes, and CDR3 was defined following IMGT. Clonotypes above 0.1% frequency were classified as highly expanded clones. Repertoire diversity was measured by Shannon entropy, and V-J evenness by the Gini coefficient. A clonotype found in more than one individual was treated as public. The raw public data were reprocessed by TCRdb itself: fastp quality trimming at Q25, MiXCR clonotype calling, in-frame beta chains only. Each entry merges the rows of one CDR3 protein and shows their most common DNA and genes. TCRdb, not the original authors, processed these V and J calls. This sample gives approximately 380,000 distinct CDR3 sequences in total; around 21% of them show up just once. The top ten clones comprise 20% to 25% of the sample.

This clonotype was seen only a few times. No antigen is known for it. Nothing much larger sits one base from this clone, and base qualities are not available. Sample time point, as interpreted from the label and publication: persistent/refractory GD, antithyroid drugs over 5 years with positive TRAb. RNA was extracted from PBMCs in TRIzol for both TCR sequencing and RNA sequencing. Graves' disease was diagnosed according to American Thyroid Association guidelines. Recruitment of patients was carried out at an endocrinology department in Xi'an, China. From each patient, around 9 milliliters of peripheral blood was collected into an EDTA anticoagulant tube. Ficoll Paque Plus density gradient separation was used to isolate PBMCs, and no additional T cell sorting was done. An Agilent 2100 Bioanalyzer and agarose gel were used to check RNA quality, and a NanoDrop 2000 was used to measure RNA concentration.

Sequenced here: peripheral blood mononuclear cells (PBMCs), sampled when the disease was refractory, from a patient treated with antithyroid drugs. This chain joins TRBV6-1 to TRBJ1-2; TRBD1 is a possible D gene, resting on 5 matching bases. This clonotype was obtained from a female donor with Graves disease. Read as DNA, the sequence is TGTGCCACCCTCCGTTGGGGCGAGGGCGGCTACACCTTC. Translated, this is CATLRWGEGGYTF.